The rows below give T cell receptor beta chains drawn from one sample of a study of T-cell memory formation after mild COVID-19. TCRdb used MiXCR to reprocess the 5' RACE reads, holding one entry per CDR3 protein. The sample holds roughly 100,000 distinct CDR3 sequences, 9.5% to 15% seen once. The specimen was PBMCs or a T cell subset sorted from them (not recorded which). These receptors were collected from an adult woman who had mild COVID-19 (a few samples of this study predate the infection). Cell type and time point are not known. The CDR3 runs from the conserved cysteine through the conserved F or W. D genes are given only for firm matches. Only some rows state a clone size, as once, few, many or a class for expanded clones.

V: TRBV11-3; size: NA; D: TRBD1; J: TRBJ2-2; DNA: TGTGCCAGCAGCTCGGACAGGGGGAACACCGGGGAGCTGTTTTTT; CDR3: CASSSDRGNTGELFF
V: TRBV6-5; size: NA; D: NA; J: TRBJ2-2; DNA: TGTGCCAGCAGTTACGTTGGCCCCGGGGAGCTGTTTTTT; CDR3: CASSYVGPGELFF
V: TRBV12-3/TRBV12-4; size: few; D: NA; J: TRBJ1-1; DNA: NA; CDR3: CASSSSAGRTEAFF
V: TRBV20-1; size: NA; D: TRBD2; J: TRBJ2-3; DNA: TGCAGTGCTAGCCCCCCACGGCGGGGGGTCACAGATACGCAGTATTTT; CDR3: CSASPPRRGVTDTQYF
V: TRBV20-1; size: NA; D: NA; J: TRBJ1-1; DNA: TGCAGTGCTAGAGCTGGACTGAACACTGAAGCTTTCTTT; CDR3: CSARAGLNTEAFF
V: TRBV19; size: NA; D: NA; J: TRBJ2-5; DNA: TGTGCCAGTTCCACCCACGGCTGGGAGACCCAGTACTTC; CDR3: CASSTHGWETQYF
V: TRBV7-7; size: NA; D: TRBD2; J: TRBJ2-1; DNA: TGTGCTAGCAGCTTAGAGACTAGCGGCTACAATGAGCAGTTCTTC; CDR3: CASSLETSGYNEQFF
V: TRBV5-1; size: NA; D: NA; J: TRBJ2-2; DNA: TGCGCCAGCAGCTTTAGTGGCGGCGCGAACACCGGGGAGCTGTTTTTT; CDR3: CASSFSGGANTGELFF
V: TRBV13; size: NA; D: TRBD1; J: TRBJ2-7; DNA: TGTGCCAGCAGTCCGGACAGGTTAAGCTCCTACGAGCAGTACTTC; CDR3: CASSPDRLSSYEQYF
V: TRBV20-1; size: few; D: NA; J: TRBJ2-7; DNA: TGCAGTGCTAGAGAGGGGTACGAGCAGTACTTC; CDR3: CSAREGYEQYF
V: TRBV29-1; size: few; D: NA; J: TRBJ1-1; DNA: TGCAGCGTTCCAAGAGGCATTGAAGCTTTCTTT; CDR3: CSVPRGIEAFF
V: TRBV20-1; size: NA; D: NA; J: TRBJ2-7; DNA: TGCAGTGCTCACTTAGTGGGGGAAGGCGAGCAGTACTTC; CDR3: CSAHLVGEGEQYF
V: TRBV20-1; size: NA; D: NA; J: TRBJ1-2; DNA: TGCAGTGCCCCGGGGCCGACCTACGGGAGCTATGGCTACACCTTC; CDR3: CSAPGPTYGSYGYTF
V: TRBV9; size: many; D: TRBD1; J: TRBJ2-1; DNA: TGTGCCAGCAGCGCATCCGGGACAGACTACAATGAGCAGTTCTTC; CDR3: CASSASGTDYNEQFF
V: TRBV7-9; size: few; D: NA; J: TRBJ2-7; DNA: TGTGCCAGCAGCTTAGGCGTGGGACTTCTCTACGAGCAGTACTTC; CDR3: CASSLGVGLLYEQYF
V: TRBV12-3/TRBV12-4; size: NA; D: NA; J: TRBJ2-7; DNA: TGTGCCAGCAGCCATAGGGGGTCGCGGGGGTTCAACTACGAGCAGTACTTC; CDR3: CASSHRGSRGFNYEQYF
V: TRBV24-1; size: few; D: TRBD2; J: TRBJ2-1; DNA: TGTGCCACCGGGACTAGCGGGAGCTATGAGCAGTTCTTC; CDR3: CATGTSGSYEQFF
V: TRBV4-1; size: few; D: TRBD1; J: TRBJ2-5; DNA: TGCGCCAGCAGCCCCACGACAGGGTACATCGAGACCCAGTACTTC; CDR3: CASSPTTGYIETQYF
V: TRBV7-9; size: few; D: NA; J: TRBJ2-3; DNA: TGTGCCAGCAGCTGGGGAGCGGACCCCACAGATACGCAGTATTTT; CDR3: CASSWGADPTDTQYF
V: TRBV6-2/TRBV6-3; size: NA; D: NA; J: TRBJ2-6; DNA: TGTGCCAGCAGTTATCTACGGAACTCTGGGGCCAACGTCCTGACTTTC; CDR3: CASSYLRNSGANVLTF
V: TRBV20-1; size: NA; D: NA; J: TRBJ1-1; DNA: TGCAGTGCGCCGCGCGGGACACTTCACGCTTTCTTT; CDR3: CSAPRGTLHAFF
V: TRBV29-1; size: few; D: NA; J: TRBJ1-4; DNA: TGCAGCGTCGAGGGGTACGCTGGGGGTGAAAAACTGTTTTTT; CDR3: CSVEGYAGGEKLFF
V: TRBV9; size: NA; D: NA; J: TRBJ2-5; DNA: TGTGCCAGCAGCGTCGGCACCACACAAGAGACCCAGTACTTC; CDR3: CASSVGTTQETQYF
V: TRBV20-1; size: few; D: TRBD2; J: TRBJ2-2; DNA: TGCAGTGCTAGAGGTACTAGCGGGATCTCGAACACCGGGGAGCTGTTTTTT; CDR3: CSARGTSGISNTGELFF
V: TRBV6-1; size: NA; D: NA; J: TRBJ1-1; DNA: TGTGCCAGCAGTGAGAGGTGGAACACTGAAGCTTTCTTT; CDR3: CASSERWNTEAFF